This T cell receptor beta chain is drawn from a study of T cell repertoires in cytomegalovirus infection. The CDR3 is 14 amino acids. Germline CDR1 is SGHTA and CDR2 is FQGNSA. Trimming left V 1 base short and J 3 bases short, with 10 bases between. This clonotype has just a few counts. As yet, its antigen is unknown. Each CDR3 protein is one row after TCRdb ran MiXCR on the reads. The sample contains roughly 570,000 distinct CDR3 sequences, roughly 42% of which appear only once. The clonotype originates from a human donor in good health (CMV status not recorded). Some clones in this sample may be carry-over from other donors' samples. Sequenced here: cultured PBMCs, sampled from culture after CMV antigen stimulation. The V and J genes are TRBV7-2 and TRBJ2-7; D is unclear. CDR3 sequence (DNA): TGTGCCAGCAGCTTAGTTTTAAGAGACTACGAGCAGTACTTC. Its translation is CASSLVLRDYEQYF.